Only a few counts were recorded for the clone carrying this T cell receptor (beta chain). The data are from a study of OX40 agonist ivuxolimab in advanced cancers. In the study overall: An anti-OX40 (CD134) antibody with agonistic activity, ivuxolimab, was administered to patients.

The CDR3 contains 16 residues. Trimming took 5 bases from V and 13 from J; bases not matched to a gene: 10. Per the germline V gene, CDR1 is MNHNY and CDR2 is SVGAGI (reference sequence). Clones were sequenced by immunoSEQ multiplex PCR, and TCRdb holds only the in-frame ones, with some missing. The sample contains roughly 60,000 clones, 91% of which appear only once. Sequenced here: CD4+ or CD8+ T cells sorted from blood, sampled in a trial of the OX40 agonist ivuxolimab. The chain is built from TRBV6-6 and TRBJ2-6, with 14 bases lining up with TRBD2. The clonotype comes from an adult with an advanced solid tumor such as melanoma, head and neck, liver or kidney cancer. CDR3 DNA sequence: TGTGCCAGCAGTACCGTTCCGGGACTAGCGGGAGAGGTCCTGACTTTC. Protein product: CASSTVPGLAGEVLTF.